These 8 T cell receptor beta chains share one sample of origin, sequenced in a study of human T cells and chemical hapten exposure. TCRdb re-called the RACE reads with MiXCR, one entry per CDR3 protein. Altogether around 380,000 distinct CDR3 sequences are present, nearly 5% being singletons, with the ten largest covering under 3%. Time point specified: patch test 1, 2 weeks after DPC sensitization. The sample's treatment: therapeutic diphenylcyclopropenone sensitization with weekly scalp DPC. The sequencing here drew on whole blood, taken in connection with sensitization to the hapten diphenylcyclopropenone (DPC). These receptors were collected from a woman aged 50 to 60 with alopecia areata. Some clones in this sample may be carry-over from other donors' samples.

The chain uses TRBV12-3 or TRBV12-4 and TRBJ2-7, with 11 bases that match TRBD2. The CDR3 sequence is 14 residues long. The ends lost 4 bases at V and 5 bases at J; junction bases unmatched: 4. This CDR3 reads CASSSGLAVHEQYF. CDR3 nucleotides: TGTGCCAGCAGTTCGGGACTAGCGGTCCACGAGCAGTACTTC.

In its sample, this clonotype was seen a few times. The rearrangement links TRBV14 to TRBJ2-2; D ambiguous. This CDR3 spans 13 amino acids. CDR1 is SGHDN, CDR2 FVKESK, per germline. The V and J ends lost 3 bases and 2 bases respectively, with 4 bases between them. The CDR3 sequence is CASSQQNTGELFF. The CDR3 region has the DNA TGTGCCAGCAGCCAGCAAAACACCGGGGAGCTGTTTTTT.

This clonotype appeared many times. The DNA of the CDR3 is TGTGCCAGTAATTTGGGTAATATAGGTAATGAGCAGTTCTTC. It is translated as CASNLGNIGNEQFF. V and J are TRBV19 and TRBJ2-1; D gene unclear. This CDR3 is built from 14 residues. Germline CDR1 is LNHDA and CDR2 is SQIVND (reference sequence). Between the trimmed V and J ends, which lost 7 bases and 7 bases, there was a span of 17 bases.

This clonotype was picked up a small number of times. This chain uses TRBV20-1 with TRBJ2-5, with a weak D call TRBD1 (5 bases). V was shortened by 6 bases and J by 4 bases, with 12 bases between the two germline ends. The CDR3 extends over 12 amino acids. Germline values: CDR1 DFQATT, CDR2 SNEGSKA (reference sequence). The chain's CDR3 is CSAKGVAETQYF. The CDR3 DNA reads TGCAGTGCGAAAGGGGTAGCAGAGACCCAGTACTTC.

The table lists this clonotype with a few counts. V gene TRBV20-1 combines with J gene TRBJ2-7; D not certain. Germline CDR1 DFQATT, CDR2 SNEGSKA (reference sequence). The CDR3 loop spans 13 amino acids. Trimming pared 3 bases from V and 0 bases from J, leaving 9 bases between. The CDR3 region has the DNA TGCAGTGCTAGCCAAACTATCTCCTACGAGCAGTACTTC. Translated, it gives CSASQTISYEQYF.

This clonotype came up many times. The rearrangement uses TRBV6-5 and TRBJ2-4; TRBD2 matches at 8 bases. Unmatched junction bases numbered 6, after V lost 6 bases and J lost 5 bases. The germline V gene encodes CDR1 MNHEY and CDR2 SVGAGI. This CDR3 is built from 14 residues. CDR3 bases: TGTGCCAGCAGCAAAGCGGGGGCCGAAAACATTCAGTACTTC. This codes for CASSKAGAENIQYF.

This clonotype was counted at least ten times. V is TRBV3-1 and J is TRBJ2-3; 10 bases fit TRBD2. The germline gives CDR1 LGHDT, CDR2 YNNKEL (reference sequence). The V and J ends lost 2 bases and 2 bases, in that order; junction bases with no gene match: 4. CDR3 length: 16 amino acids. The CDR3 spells CASSQTSGMATDTQYF. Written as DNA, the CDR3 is TGTGCCAGCAGCCAAACTAGCGGGATGGCCACAGATACGCAGTATTTT.

In DNA, the CDR3 is TGTGCCAGCTCACCCGTACTAAGCTCCTACAATGAGCAGTTCTTC. As protein: CASSPVLSSYNEQFF. V is TRBV18 and J is TRBJ2-1; unclear D gene. This CDR3 spans 15 amino acids. V was clipped by 3 bases and J by 0 bases, with 9 bases between them. Looked up from germline, CDR1 is KGHSH and CDR2 is LQKENI.